This paragraph reports one T cell receptor (beta chain). Its specificity is not known. Between the trimmed V and J ends, which lost 5 bases and 15 bases, there was a span of 19 bases. The germline V gene has CDR1 MNHNY and CDR2 SVGAGI (reference sequence). The CDR3 extends over 13 amino acids. This sample is part of a study of tumor and adjacent non-tumor tissue in lung cancer. Findings and caveats of the study: Tumor TCR diversity, when higher, was linked to shorter survival. Tumor tissue had significantly higher TCR diversity than normal lung. Tumor repertoires had a smaller top 100 clone share than normal lung.

No cell sorting was done before RNA was extracted from the tissue. The normal lung tissue was taken more than 3 cm from the tumor edge. Three rounds of nested PCR, following a modified ARM-PCR protocol, produced the TCRbeta library. MiXCR was run by TCRdb on the multiplex PCR reads, yielding one entry per CDR3 protein. The data hold 100,000 or so distinct CDR3 sequences, with about 80% observed a single time. The V and J genes are TRBV6-6 and TRBJ2-2; no clear D gene. Input material: distant non-tumor lung tissue. The sequence was obtained from a man between 60 and 75 years old with small cell lung cancer. The CDR3 here is CASSSSNTGQLFF. The CDR3 DNA reads TGTGCCAGCAGTAGCTCGAACACCGGGCAGTTGTTTTTT.